The 3 T cell receptor beta chains listed next were all sequenced from one sample in a study of neurological immune-mediated disorders. One entry per CDR3 protein results from TCRdb running MiXCR on the 5' RACE reads. The table includes tens of thousands of distinct CDR3 sequences, roughly 4.7% detected once. Sequencing used PBMCs. The receptors derive from a woman in her thirties with multiple sclerosis.

The chain is built from TRBV20-1 and TRBJ2-7; the D gene is possibly TRBD1 (5 bases). This CDR3 is 13 amino acids long. V lost 6 bases, J lost 4 bases, and 16 bases lay in between. CDR1 and CDR2 from the germline V gene are DFQATT and SNEGSKA (reference sequence). The CDR3 region has the DNA TGCAGTGCCCTGGGGCCAGTCCCGTACGAGCAGTACTTC. Protein: CSALGPVPYEQYF.

This clonotype has ten or more counts. The chain recombines TRBV5-1 with TRBJ2-5; 16 positions match TRBD2. The germline V gene has CDR1 SGHRS and CDR2 YFSETQ. V lost 7 bases to trimming and J lost 5 bases; unmatched junction nucleotides: 8. The CDR3 loop spans 16 amino acids. The CDR3 is CASAPGLAGGSETQYF. DNA of the CDR3: TGCGCCAGCGCACCGGGACTAGCGGGAGGGAGTGAGACCCAGTACTTC.

The chain is built from TRBV20-1 and TRBJ2-1; no clear D gene. The CDR3 totals 14 residues. Germline CDR1 and CDR2: DFQATT and SNEGSKA (reference sequence). Trimming took 5 bases from V and 1 from J, leaving 12 bases between them. The DNA for the CDR3 is TGCAGTGCTCCTAAGATGGTTTCCTACAATGAGCAGTTCTTC. Protein product: CSAPKMVSYNEQFF.